The 2 T cell receptor beta chains listed next were all sequenced from one sample in a study of blood T cell repertoires in COVID-19. Using immunoSEQ multiplex PCR, the repertoire was profiled, and TCRdb retains in-frame clones only, with some absent. This table holds under 60,000 clones, around four fifths found once. The sample consisted of peripheral blood. Receptors were obtained from a human donor in a cohort sampled during active COVID-19.

V is TRBV12-3 or TRBV12-4 and J is TRBJ2-5; possibly TRBD2 for D (6 bases). The CDR3 covers 13 residues. V gave up 6 bases and J gave up 7 bases, with 15 bases separating them. CDR3: CASSSRREVTQYF. For the CDR3, the DNA is TGTGCCAGCAGCTCGAGGAGGGAGGTGACCCAGTACTTC.

This clone was counted a single time. V and J are TRBV12-5 and TRBJ1-1; TRBD1 is a possible D gene (6 bases). CDR1 and CDR2 (germline): LGHNT, FRNRAP. V was clipped by 3 bases and J by 5 bases, with 10 bases between them. This CDR3 region has 13 residues. The CDR3: CASGFGGVTEAFF. CDR3 nucleotides: TGTGCTAGTGGTTTTGGGGGCGTAACTGAAGCTTTCTTT.